These T cell receptor beta chains were read from a single sample in a study of control samples from healthy donors and cancer patients. Some clones are missing from TCRdb's copy, which holds only in-frame ones; the method was immunoSEQ multiplex PCR. This table holds 150,000 or so clones, around 94% found once. The sequenced material came from PBMCs. Every receptor here comes from a man between 60 and 75 years old with colorectal cancer. The CDR3 runs from the conserved cysteine through the conserved F or W. A D gene is named only where the DNA matches it firmly. Clone sizes are given selectively: once, few, many, or a class where the clone is expanded.

CDR3nt | CDR3aa | v_gene | d_gene | abundance | j_gene
TGCGCCAGCAGCTTGGGACCGGGACGGGGCTACGAGCAGTACTTC | CASSLGPGRGYEQYF | TRBV5-1 | NA | once | TRBJ2-7
TGTGCCAGCTCACTAGGAACAGGCCAACGGGAGCAGTACTTC | CASSLGTGQREQYF | TRBV18 | NA | NA | TRBJ2-7
TGCAGCGTTGTGGTAGGGACAGCCCTCTATGGCTACACCTTC | CSVVVGTALYGYTF | TRBV29-1 | TRBD1 | NA | TRBJ1-2
TGTGCCAGCAGTCCCAGGACCAACTATGGCTACACCTTC | CASSPRTNYGYTF | TRBV12-3/TRBV12-4 | NA | NA | TRBJ1-2
TGCGCCAGCAGAACTAGCGGGGGAGCAGATACGCAGTATTTT | CASRTSGGADTQYF | TRBV5-1 | TRBD2 | NA | TRBJ2-3
TGTGCCAGTAGTAGGAACAGGGGTTTTGCGGGCAATCAGCCCCAGCATTTT | CASSRNRGFAGNQPQHF | TRBV19 | TRBD1 | NA | TRBJ1-5
TGTGCCAGTAGTCTCGCCCTTGGGACAGGGAATCAGCCCCAGCATTTT | CASSLALGTGNQPQHF | TRBV19 | TRBD1 | NA | TRBJ1-5
TGCGCCAGCAGAACAGGGTGGGGGGCCTCCTACGAGCAGTACTTC | CASRTGWGASYEQYF | TRBV10-2 | NA | NA | TRBJ2-7
TGTGCCAGCAGCCAAGCCGGGGGGTCCTACAATGAGCAGTTCTTC | CASSQAGGSYNEQFF | TRBV3-1/TRBV3-2 | TRBD2 | NA | TRBJ2-1
TGTGCCAGTAGTATAGGCCAGGACACCTACAATGAGCAGTTCTTC | CASSIGQDTYNEQFF | TRBV19 | NA | NA | TRBJ2-1
TGTGCCAGCTTCCGAGGCTCTGGAAACACCATATATTTT | CASFRGSGNTIYF | TRBV6-5 | NA | NA | TRBJ1-3
TGCGCCAGCATGGACAGGTCGAAAAACATTCAGTACTTC | CASMDRSKNIQYF | TRBV10-1 | TRBD1 | NA | TRBJ2-4
TGTGCCAGCAGCTTACCGGCAGGGGGGCCCACAGATACGCAGTATTTT | CASSLPAGGPTDTQYF | TRBV7-7 | NA | NA | TRBJ2-3
TGTGCCAGCAGTTTGGCGAGGAATTCACCCCTCCACTTT | CASSLARNSPLHF | TRBV12-3/TRBV12-4 | NA | NA | TRBJ1-6
TGTGCCAGCAGCGACCCGATGGCGGGGGGCACAGATACGCAGTATTTT | CASSDPMAGGTDTQYF | TRBV9 | TRBD2 | few | TRBJ2-3
TGTGCCAGCTCGTGGGGGGTATACGAGCAGTACTTC | CASSWGVYEQYF | TRBV11-2 | NA | NA | TRBJ2-7
TGCGCCAGCAGCCAAGGGGTGGGGTCTGGGGAAAAACTGTTTTTT | CASSQGVGSGEKLFF | TRBV4-3 | NA | NA | TRBJ1-4
TGTGCCAGCAGCAACGCGCGGGGCTACGAGCAGTACTTC | CASSNARGYEQYF | TRBV21-1 | NA | once | TRBJ2-7
TGTGCCAGCTCGCTCCGGGACGGTCAGCCCCAGCATTTT | CASSLRDGQPQHF | TRBV18 | NA | few | TRBJ1-5
TGTGCCAGCAGTTCGGACAGGGGGCAGGGAAACACCATATATTTT | CASSSDRGQGNTIYF | TRBV5-5 | TRBD1 | NA | TRBJ1-3
TGTGCCAGCAGCTTCACAGACGTCCAAGAGACCCAGTACTTC | CASSFTDVQETQYF | TRBV7-2 | NA | NA | TRBJ2-5
TGTGCCAGCAGCTTACATACGGGTTCCTACGAGCAGTACTTC | CASSLHTGSYEQYF | TRBV7-2 | NA | NA | TRBJ2-7
TGTGCCTGGAGTGGGACGGGACATGAAAAACTGTTTTTT | CAWSGTGHEKLFF | TRBV30 | NA | NA | TRBJ1-4
TGTGCCAGCAGGGCGGACAGGCAAGGTACCCAGTACTTC | CASRADRQGTQYF | TRBV2 | TRBD1 | NA | TRBJ2-5
TGTGCCAGTAGGAGGACTAGCGGGGGGACATACAATGAGCAGTTCTTC | CASRRTSGGTYNEQFF | TRBV19 | TRBD2 | NA | TRBJ2-1
TGTGCCAGGAGGCAAGTAACGCGGGGCACTGAAGCTTTCTTT | CARRQVTRGTEAFF | TRBV2 | NA | once | TRBJ1-1
TGTGCCAGCAGTCTACGGACAGGGGGTGGGGAGACCCAGTACTTC | CASSLRTGGGETQYF | TRBV2 | TRBD1 | NA | TRBJ2-5
TGTGCCATCAGCGCCCCCCCAGGGGGCGAATCCTCCGGGGCCAACGTCCTGACTTTC | CAISAPPGGESSGANVLTF | TRBV10-3 | TRBD1 | NA | TRBJ2-6
TGTGCCAGCAGTTTAGCGCCCCGGTATGGCTACACCTTC | CASSLAPRYGYTF | TRBV12-3/TRBV12-4 | NA | NA | TRBJ1-2
TGTGCCAGCAGCTTAGCGGGACAGGGGCCAGGAAACACCATATATTTT | CASSLAGQGPGNTIYF | TRBV11-2 | TRBD1 | NA | TRBJ1-3
TGTGCCAGCAGCTTATTGGCGAACACTGAAGCTTTCTTT | CASSLLANTEAFF | TRBV7-8 | NA | NA | TRBJ1-1
TGCGCCAGCAGCACATTAGGGACGAACTCCTACAATGAGCAGTTCTTC | CASSTLGTNSYNEQFF | TRBV5-1 | NA | NA | TRBJ2-1
TGTGCCAGCAGCCGACAGGGGGATTTCACTGGGGCCAACGTCCTGACTTTC | CASSRQGDFTGANVLTF | TRBV7-9 | TRBD1 | NA | TRBJ2-6
TGCGCCAGCAGCTCCTACAGGGATGTGACAGATACGCAGTATTTT | CASSSYRDVTDTQYF | TRBV5-1 | NA | NA | TRBJ2-3
TGTGCCAGCAGCTCATCCCCGGGACAGGGGGCCGGGGTGTACTTC | CASSSSPGQGAGVYF | TRBV7-8 | TRBD1 | few | TRBJ2-5